Below, one T cell receptor (beta chain) is given with its context. What it recognizes is unknown. This entry belongs to a study of blood T cells in healthy people across ages. V lost 3 bases, J lost 13 bases, and 15 bases stayed unmatched. This CDR3 has 15 amino acids. Germline loops: CDR1 SGHVS, CDR2 FQNEAQ. Study outcomes and limitations: Older age coincided with a roughly linear decline in TCR beta diversity per million T cells.

A sample-barcoded 5' primer and a J-beta primer mix were used in a second PCR of roughly 7 to 11 cycles. A single record per CDR3 protein comes from TCRdb applying MiXCR to the 5' RACE reads. The sample holds about 1.8 million distinct CDR3 sequences, about 50% seen once. The rearrangement uses TRBV7-8 and TRBJ2-1, with 7 bases fitting TRBD1. The sequencing input was blood. This TCR was sampled from a woman in her thirties or forties in good health. The CDR3 protein is CASSFMESGGETQFF. The CDR3 DNA follows: TGTGCCAGCAGCTTTATGGAGTCAGGGGGAGAGACCCAGTTCTTC.